This section outlines one T cell receptor (beta chain) sequence together with its context. This entry is derived from a study of shared clonotypes between healthy human individuals. Study in general: Per-donor plates numbered three CD4 naive, three CD4 memory, two CD8 naive and one CD8 memory.

The CD4+ fraction was divided into a CD45RA+ naive subset and a CD45RA-negative memory subset. Source study methods: Filtering was not the same, since immunoSEQ gave junction-only sequences without quality scores. Produced via immunoSEQ multiplex PCR; TCRdb's table is partial and in-frame only. The V and J calls and clone size were taken over from that table, and D and trimming were inferred from the DNA. The table lists some 2,100,000 clones, under 97% of them singletons. The CDR3 has 15 residues. The clonotype was recovered from a man younger than 30 in good health. J is TRBJ2-1 and V is TRBV21-1; TRBD1, the table's D call, was not compared with the DNA. TRBV21-1 is a documented pseudogene. Sample: naive CD4+ T cells sorted from blood. Subset in this sample: CD45RA+ positively selected. The CDR3: CASSKGTGRLVEQFF. Here the CDR3 DNA reads TGTGCCAGCAGCAAAGGGACAGGGAGGCTGGTTGAGCAGTTCTTC.